Detailed here is one T cell receptor beta chain. Its antigen is currently unknown. The assay was immunoSEQ multiplex PCR, and TCRdb's table has in-frame clones only and misses some. The data hold over 30,000 clones, with about 88% observed a single time. CDR3 length equals 16 residues. V gave up 3 bases and J gave up 4 bases, with 19 bases separating them. Germline CDR1 and CDR2: SNHLY and FYNNEI. These data belong to a study of OX40 agonist ivuxolimab in advanced cancers. Whole-study results and caveats: Circulating CD4+ and CD8+ T cells showed clonal expansion by week 6 at 0.1 to 3.0 mg/kg. Expanded clones were, on average, more numerous in CD8+ T cells than in CD4+.

Sequencing was performed on CD4+ or CD8+ T cells sorted from blood, taken in a trial of the OX40 agonist ivuxolimab. The V and J genes are TRBV2 and TRBJ2-7; D perhaps matches TRBD1 (6 bases). The receptor was derived from an adult with an advanced solid tumor such as melanoma, head and neck, liver or kidney cancer. DNA for the CDR3: TGTGCCAGCAGTGAGCAAGACAGGCCCGGAAGGTACGAGCAGTACTTC. This gives the protein CASSEQDRPGRYEQYF.